The T cell receptor (beta chain) described here comes from a study of T cell responses to AZD1222 COVID-19 vaccine. Data came from immunoSEQ multiplex PCR; TCRdb stores just in-frame clones and leaves some out. The sample lists approximately 46,000 clones, around 90% seen once, with around 1.1% in the top ten. The CDR3 extends over 15 amino acids. The V segment lost 6 bases and the J segment 6 bases; nucleotides outside the gene matches: 9. Germline values: CDR1 LGHDT, CDR2 YNNKEL (reference sequence). The sequencing here drew on peripheral blood, taken 28 days after the second AZD1222 dose. The TCR originated in an adult who received the AZD1222 COVID-19 vaccine. The rearrangement uses TRBV3-1 (or the pseudogene TRBV3-2) and TRBJ2-2; 8 nucleotides line up with TRBD1. CDR3 in amino acids: CASSYSGQGAGELFF. CDR3 sequence (DNA): TGTGCCAGCAGTTATTCTGGACAGGGTGCCGGGGAGCTGTTTTTT.